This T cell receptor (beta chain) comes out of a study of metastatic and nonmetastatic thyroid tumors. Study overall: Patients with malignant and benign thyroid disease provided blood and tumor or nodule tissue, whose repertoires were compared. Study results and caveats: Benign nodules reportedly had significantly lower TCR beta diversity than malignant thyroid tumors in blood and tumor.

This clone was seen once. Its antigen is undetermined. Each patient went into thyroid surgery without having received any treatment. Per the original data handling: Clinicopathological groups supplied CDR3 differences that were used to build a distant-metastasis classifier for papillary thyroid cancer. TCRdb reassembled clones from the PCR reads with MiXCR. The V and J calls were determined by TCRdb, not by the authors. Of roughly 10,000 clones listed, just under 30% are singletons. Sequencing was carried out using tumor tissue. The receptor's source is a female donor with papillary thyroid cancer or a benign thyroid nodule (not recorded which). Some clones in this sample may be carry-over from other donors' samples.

The CDR3 nucleotides read TGCGCCAGCAGCTTGGGTGTTACTAAGGCGTTACGGGGTCTCGAGCAGTACTTC. Protein product: CASSLGVTKALRGLEQYF. The V and J genes are TRBV5-1 and TRBJ2-7; tentative D call: TRBD2 (5 bases). Germline CDR1 is SGHRS and CDR2 is YFSETQ. The CDR3 consists of 18 residues. Trimming shortened V by 0 bases and J by 6 bases, and 25 bases separated the two germline ends.